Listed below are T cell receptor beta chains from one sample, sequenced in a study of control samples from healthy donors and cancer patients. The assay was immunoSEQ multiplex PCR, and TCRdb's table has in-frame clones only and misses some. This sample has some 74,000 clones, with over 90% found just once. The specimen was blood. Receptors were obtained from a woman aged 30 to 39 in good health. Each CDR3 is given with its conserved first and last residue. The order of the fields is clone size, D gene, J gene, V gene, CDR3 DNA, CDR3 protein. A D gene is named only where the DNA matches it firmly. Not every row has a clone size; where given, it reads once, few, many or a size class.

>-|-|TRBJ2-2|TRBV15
TGTGCCACCAGCGGGTGGGGAAGGGCCGGGGAGCTGTTTTTT
CATSGWGRAGELFF
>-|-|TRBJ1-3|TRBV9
TGTGCCAGCAGGGGAGGGGGATCTGGAAACACCATATATTTT
CASRGGGSGNTIYF
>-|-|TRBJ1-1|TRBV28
TGTGCCAGCAGTTTATTGAACACTGAAGCTTTCTTT
CASSLLNTEAFF
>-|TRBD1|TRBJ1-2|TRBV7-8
TGTGCCAGCAGCCTAGATGGACAGGGGAACTATGGCTACACCTTC
CASSLDGQGNYGYTF
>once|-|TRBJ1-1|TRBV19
TGTGCCAGTACTCAACCCCTTAGTCACACTGAAGCTTTCTTT
CASTQPLSHTEAFF
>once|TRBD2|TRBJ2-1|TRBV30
TGTGCCTCAACTAGCGGGCCTTTGTATGAGCAGTTCTTC
CASTSGPLYEQFF
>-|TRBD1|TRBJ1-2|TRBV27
TGTGCCAGCAGTTTTGGGACAGGGGTCGGGTATGGCTACACCTTC
CASSFGTGVGYGYTF
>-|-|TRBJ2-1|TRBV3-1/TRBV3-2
TGTGCCAGCAGCTCCTACAGGGGAGGCAATGAGCAGTTCTTC
CASSSYRGGNEQFF
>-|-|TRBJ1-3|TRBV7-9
TGTGCCAGCAGAGCGATTCTACACTCTGGAAACACCATATATTTT
CASRAILHSGNTIYF
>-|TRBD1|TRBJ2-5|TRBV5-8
TGTGCCAGCAGCTTGCGAACAGGGGGCACGGAGACCCAGTACTTC
CASSLRTGGTETQYF
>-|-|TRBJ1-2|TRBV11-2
TGTGCCAGTTCCCGGGGGGCCCTCAACTATGGCTACACCTTC
CASSRGALNYGYTF
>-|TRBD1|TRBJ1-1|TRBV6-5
TGTGCCAGCAGCCCCCCGGGACAGACGGAAGCTTTCTTT
CASSPPGQTEAFF
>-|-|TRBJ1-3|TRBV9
TGTGCCAGCAGCCTACAGATCTCTGGAAACACCATATATTTT
CASSLQISGNTIYF
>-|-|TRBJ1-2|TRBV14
TGTGCCAGCAGCCAAGACGGCTATGGCTACACCTTC
CASSQDGYGYTF
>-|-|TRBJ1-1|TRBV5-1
TGCGCCAGCAGCCTAAGGACAGCAATTAGCACTGAAGCTTTCTTT
CASSLRTAISTEAFF
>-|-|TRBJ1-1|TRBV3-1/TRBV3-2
TGTGCCAGCAGCCAAAGGGTAGGATGGGACACTGAAGCTTTCTTT
CASSQRVGWDTEAFF
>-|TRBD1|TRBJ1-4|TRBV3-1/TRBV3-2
TGTGCCAGCAGCCAAAGGGACAGACGTTATAATGAAAAACTGTTTTTT
CASSQRDRRYNEKLFF
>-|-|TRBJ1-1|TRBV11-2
TGTGCCAGCAGCTTAGTGGGGGCAGAGAACACTGAAGCTTTCTTT
CASSLVGAENTEAFF
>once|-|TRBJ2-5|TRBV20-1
TGCAGTGGTACCCGGAGGGAGACCCAGTACTTC
CSGTRRETQYF
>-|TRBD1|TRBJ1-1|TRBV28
TGTGCCAGCACCATCGCCGGACAGGGACCCATGAACACTGAAGCTTTCTTT
CASTIAGQGPMNTEAFF
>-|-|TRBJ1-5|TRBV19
TGTGCCAGTAGTACAGGACAGAAGCTTCAGCCCCAGCATTTT
CASSTGQKLQPQHF
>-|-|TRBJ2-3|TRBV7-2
TGTGCCAGCAGCCCACACCGCCCCACAGATACGCAGTATTTT
CASSPHRPTDTQYF
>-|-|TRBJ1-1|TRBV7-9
TGTGCCAGCAGCCTCCCCCCGGCCCCCGGCACTGAAGCTTTCTTT
CASSLPPAPGTEAFF
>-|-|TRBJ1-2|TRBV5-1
TGCGCCAGCTACGCGCAGGGCTCTGGCTACACCTTC
CASYAQGSGYTF
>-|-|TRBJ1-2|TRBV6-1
TGTGCCAGCAGTGAAAGCAGGGACGATGGCTACACCTTC
CASSESRDDGYTF
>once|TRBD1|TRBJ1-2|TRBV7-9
TGTGCCAGCAGCCCCCGGGACAGGAGCTATGGCTACACCTTC
CASSPRDRSYGYTF
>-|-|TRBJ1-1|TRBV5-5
TGTGCCAGCAGCTCCCGTTCCCATTTGAACACTGAAGCTTTCTTT
CASSSRSHLNTEAFF
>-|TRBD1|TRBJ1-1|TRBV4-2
TGTGCCAGCAGCCAAGGGGACAGTGAAGCTTTCTTT
CASSQGDSEAFF
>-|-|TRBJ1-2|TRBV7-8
TGTGCCAGCAGCTTTTGGGGTGGCTACACCTTC
CASSFWGGYTF
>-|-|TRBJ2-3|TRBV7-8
TGTGCCAGCAGCTTAGCTCCGGGACCAACCACAGATACGCAGTATTTT
CASSLAPGPTTDTQYF
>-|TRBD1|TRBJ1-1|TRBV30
TGTGCCTGGAGAGCTCCAGGGGGTACTGAAGCTTTCTTT
CAWRAPGGTEAFF
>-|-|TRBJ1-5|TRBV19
TGTGCCAGTAGTCACCTCGACGGGAGCAACAATCAGCCCCAGCATTTT
CASSHLDGSNNQPQHF
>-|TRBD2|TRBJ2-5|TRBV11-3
TGTGCCAGCAGCCCAACTAGCGGGGGAGAGACCCAGTACTTC
CASSPTSGGETQYF
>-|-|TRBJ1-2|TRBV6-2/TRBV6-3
TGTGCCAGCAGTTACACAAGAGGATATAGGACAGCTAACTATGGCTACACCTTC
CASSYTRGYRTANYGYTF
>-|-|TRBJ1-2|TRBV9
TGTGCCAGCAGCCGACCTCCGGGCGGCAGCCCAGGCTATGGCTACACCTTC
CASSRPPGGSPGYGYTF
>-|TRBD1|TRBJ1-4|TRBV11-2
TGTGCCAGCAGCGCCTGGGACAGGGGAAATGAAAAACTGTTTTTT
CASSAWDRGNEKLFF
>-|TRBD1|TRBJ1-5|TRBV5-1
TGCGCCAGCAGCCCAGGGACAGGGGATCAGCCCCAGCATTTT
CASSPGTGDQPQHF
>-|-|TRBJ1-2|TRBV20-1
TGCAGACCTAGTGCGGAGAACTATGGCTACACCTTC
CRPSAENYGYTF
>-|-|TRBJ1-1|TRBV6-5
TGTGCCAGCAGCCAATACAGGGAGAGCACTGAAGCTTTCTTT
CASSQYRESTEAFF
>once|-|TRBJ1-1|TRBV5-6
TGTGCCAGCAAATGGAGGGGGAACACTGAAGCTTTCTTT
CASKWRGNTEAFF
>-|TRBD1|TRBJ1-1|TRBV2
TGTGCCAGCAGTTTCCCCGGAGGGGGCCTAATGAACACTGAAGCTTTCTTT
CASSFPGGGLMNTEAFF
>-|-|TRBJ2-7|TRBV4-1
TGCGCCAGCAGCCAGACTCCAGGGCGCGAGCAGTACTTC
CASSQTPGREQYF
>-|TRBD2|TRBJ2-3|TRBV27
TGTGCCAGCAGTTTACGGCCGACTAGCGGGGGGAGAGATACGCAGTATTTT
CASSLRPTSGGRDTQYF
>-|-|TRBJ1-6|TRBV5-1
TGCGCCAGCAGCTTGGCCGGCAGCGAACCGAATTCACCCCTCCACTTT
CASSLAGSEPNSPLHF
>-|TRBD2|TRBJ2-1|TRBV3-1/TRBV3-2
TGTGCCAGCAGCTTCGGCCTACCACTAGCGGGGGGCTACAATGAGCAGTTCTTC
CASSFGLPLAGGYNEQFF
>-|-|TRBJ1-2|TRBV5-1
TGCGCCAGCAGCTTGGGCTCCGGGGCTTCGGGTGGCTACACCTTC
CASSLGSGASGGYTF
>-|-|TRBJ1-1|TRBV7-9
TGTGCCAGCAGCACGCCGTGGAGAAACACTGAAGCTTTCTTT
CASSTPWRNTEAFF
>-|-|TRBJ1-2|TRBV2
TGTGCCAGCAAAGAGCTTCACTATGGCTACACCTTC
CASKELHYGYTF
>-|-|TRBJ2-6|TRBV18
TGTGCCAGCTCACCGGATGGGGCCAACGTCCTGACTTTC
CASSPDGANVLTF
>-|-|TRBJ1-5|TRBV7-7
TGTGCTAGCAGCTCGGGGTTAAATCAGCCCCAGCATTTT
CASSSGLNQPQHF
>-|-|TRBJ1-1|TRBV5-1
TGCGCCAGCAGCTTCCCGAACACTGAAGCTTTCTTT
CASSFPNTEAFF
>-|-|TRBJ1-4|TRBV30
TGTGCCTGGAGTCCCGGTCTGGATGAAAAACTGTTTTTT
CAWSPGLDEKLFF
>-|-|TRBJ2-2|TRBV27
TGTGCCAGCAGTTTATCAGAGAACACCGGGGAGCTGTTTTTT
CASSLSENTGELFF
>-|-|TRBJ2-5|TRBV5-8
TGTGCCAGCAGCTTACAGATGCAAGAGACCCAGTACTTC
CASSLQMQETQYF
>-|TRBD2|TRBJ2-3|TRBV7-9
TGTGCCAGCAGCGCAGTACTAGCGGGGGGTACAGATACGCAGTATTTT
CASSAVLAGGTDTQYF
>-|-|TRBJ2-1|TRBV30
TGTGCCTGGAGTACCAACAGGGACCCCTACAATGAGCAGTTCTTC
CAWSTNRDPYNEQFF
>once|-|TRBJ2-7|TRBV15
TGTGCCACCAAAAGTTCCGGGTTGTCGGCAGGGAACCACGAGCAGTACTTC
CATKSSGLSAGNHEQYF